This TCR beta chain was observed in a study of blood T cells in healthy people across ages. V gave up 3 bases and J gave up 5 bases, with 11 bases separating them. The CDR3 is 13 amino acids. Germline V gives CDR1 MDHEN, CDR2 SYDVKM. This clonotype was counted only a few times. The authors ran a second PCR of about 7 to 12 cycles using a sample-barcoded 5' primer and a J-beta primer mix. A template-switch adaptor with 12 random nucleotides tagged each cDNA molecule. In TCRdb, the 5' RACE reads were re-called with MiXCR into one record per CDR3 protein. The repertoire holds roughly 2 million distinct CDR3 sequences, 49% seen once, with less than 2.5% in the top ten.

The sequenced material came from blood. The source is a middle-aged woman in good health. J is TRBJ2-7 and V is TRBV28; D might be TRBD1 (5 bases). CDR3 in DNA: TGTGCCAGCAGTTTCTCTGGCAGGGACGAGCAGTACTTC. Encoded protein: CASSFSGRDEQYF.